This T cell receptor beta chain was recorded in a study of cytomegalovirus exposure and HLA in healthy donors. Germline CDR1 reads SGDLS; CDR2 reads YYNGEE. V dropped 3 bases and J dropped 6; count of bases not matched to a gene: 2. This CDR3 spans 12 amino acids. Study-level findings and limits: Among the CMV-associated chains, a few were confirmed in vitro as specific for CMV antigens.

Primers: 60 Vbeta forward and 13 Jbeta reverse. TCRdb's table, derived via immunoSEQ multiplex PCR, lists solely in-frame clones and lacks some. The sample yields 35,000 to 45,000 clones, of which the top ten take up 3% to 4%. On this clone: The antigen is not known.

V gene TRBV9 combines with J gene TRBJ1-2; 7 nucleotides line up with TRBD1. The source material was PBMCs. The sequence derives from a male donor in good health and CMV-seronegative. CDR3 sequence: CASSEGAHGYTF. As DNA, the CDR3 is TGTGCCAGCAGCGAGGGGGCCCATGGCTACACCTTC.